This TCR beta chain was obtained from a study of blood T cell repertoires in COVID-19. Sequencing was performed with immunoSEQ multiplex PCR; in TCRdb, only in-frame clones are kept and a portion is missing. The repertoire holds about 12,000 clones, roughly four fifths seen once, with approximately 3.5% in the top ten. The length of the CDR3 is 15 residues. CDR1 and CDR2 from the germline V gene are SGHDT and YYEEEE. Trimming cost V 1 base and J 0 bases, with 11 bases left between them. The V and J genes are TRBV5-6 and TRBJ2-7; D ambiguous. This sequence was found in a woman aged 60-75 years with acute or convalescent COVID-19. The sequenced material came from peripheral blood. For the CDR3, the DNA is TGTGCCAGCAGCTTGTTCATGCCTAGCTCCTACGAGCAGTACTTC. It translates to CASSLFMPSSYEQYF. Filled out from reference TRBV5-6 and TRBJ2-7, the complete variable domain reads DAGVTQSPTHLIKTRGQQVTLRCSPKSGHDTVSWYQQALGQGPQFIFQYYEEEERQRGNFPDRFSGHQFPNYSSELNVNALLLGDSALYLCASSLFMPSSYEQYFGPGTRLTVT.